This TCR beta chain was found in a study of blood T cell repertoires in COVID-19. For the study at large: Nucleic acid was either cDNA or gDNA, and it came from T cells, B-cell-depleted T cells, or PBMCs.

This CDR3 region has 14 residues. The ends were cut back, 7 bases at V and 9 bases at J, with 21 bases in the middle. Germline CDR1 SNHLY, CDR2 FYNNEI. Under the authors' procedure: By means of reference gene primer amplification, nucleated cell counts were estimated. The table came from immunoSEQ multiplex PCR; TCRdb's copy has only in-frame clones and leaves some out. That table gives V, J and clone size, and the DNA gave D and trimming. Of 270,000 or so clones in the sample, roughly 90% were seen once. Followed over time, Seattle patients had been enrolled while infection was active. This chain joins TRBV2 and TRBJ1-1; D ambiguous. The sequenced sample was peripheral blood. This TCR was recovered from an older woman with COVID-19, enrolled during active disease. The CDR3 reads CASKKEKVEEKAFF. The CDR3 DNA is TGTGCCAGCAAAAAGGAAAAAGTGGAGGAAAAAGCTTTCTTT.